One and the same sample provided the 31 T cell receptor beta chains below, sequenced in a study of radiation and T cells in renal cell carcinoma (dated by TCRdb to the early 2020s). Read against the paper, the sample's time point label means: baseline pretreatment blood. The sample's treatment or condition, from its label and the paper: 15 Gy SBRT to primary tumor, nephrectomy 4 weeks later. Library preparation used the immunoSEQ multiplex PCR assay. In TCRdb, the immuneACCESS table is reduced to in-frame sequences with V and J assigned. These tables do not hold every clone; where another copy was compared, an unresolved V gene accounts for under half, and the others remain unexplained. The sample table lists over 85,000 clones, about 79% of them with a count of one. The ten largest clones take up 5% to 8% of the sample. The starting material was blood, obtained from a patient whose treatment included radiotherapy and nephrectomy. Receptors originate from a man in his 60s with renal cell carcinoma.

This rearrangement joins TRBV13 to TRBJ1-3; D perhaps matches TRBD1 (5 bases). V lost 7 bases to trimming and J lost 3 bases, with 13 bases between them. The germline CDR1 and CDR2 sequences are PRHDT and FYEKMQ (reference sequence). This CDR3 comprises 14 residues. The DNA for the CDR3 is TGTGCCAGCATCCGCCGGGGGGGTGGAAACACCATATATTTT. Its protein product is CASIRRGGGNTIYF.

The chain has TRBV7-9 and TRBJ2-5, with 8 bases identical to TRBD2. Germline CDR1 is SEHNR and CDR2 is FQNEAQ (reference sequence). The CDR3 has 13 amino acids. V dropped 10 bases and J dropped 4; count of bases not matched to a gene: 8. CDR3 nucleotide sequence: TGTGCCACCTCACGTAGCGGGATAGAGACCCAGTACTTC. Its protein product is CATSRSGIETQYF.

The chain is built from TRBV6-6 and TRBJ2-7, with 8 positions matching TRBD2. The germline gives CDR1 MNHNY, CDR2 SVGAGI (reference sequence). Trimming cost V 9 bases and J 0 bases; bases outside gene matches: 1. The CDR3 has 12 residues. The CDR3 region is CASRGGSYEQYF. The CDR3 DNA sequence: TGTGCCAGTCGGGGGGGCTCCTACGAGCAGTACTTC.

The CDR3 loop reads CASSEEQGAYNQPQHF. Here the CDR3 DNA reads TGTGCCAGCAGTGAAGAACAGGGGGCTTATAATCAGCCCCAGCATTTT. The chain uses TRBV2 and TRBJ1-5, with 9 bases lining up with TRBD1. This CDR3 contains 16 residues. J was trimmed by 4 bases and V by 1 base; bases with no gene match: 5. Germline lookup yields CDR1 SNHLY and CDR2 FYNNEI.

This clone has just one count. The chain joins TRBV5-8 to TRBJ2-7; 7 bases are shared with TRBD2. The germline gives CDR1 SGHTS, CDR2 YDEGEE. This CDR3 region has 15 residues. With V trimmed by 10 bases and J by 6 bases, 19 bases remained unmatched. The CDR3 spells CAGTKRRADEGEQYF. The CDR3 DNA reads as TGTGCCGGGACTAAAAGGAGGGCCGACGAGGGCGAGCAGTACTTC.

V and J are TRBV4-3 and TRBJ2-5; D unclear. The V end lost 0 bases, the J end lost 2 bases, and 7 bases lay between the germline ends. CDR1 and CDR2 from the germline V gene are LGHNA and YSLEER. The CDR3 loop spans 14 amino acids. The CDR3 is CASSQEWAQETQYF. DNA of the CDR3: TGCGCCAGCAGCCAAGAATGGGCTCAAGAGACCCAGTACTTC.

The sample holds one count of this clone. The chain combines TRBV7-2 with TRBJ2-1; 9 bases fit TRBD2. Germline values: CDR1 SGHTA, CDR2 FQGNSA. V was clipped by 1 base and J by 13 bases; unmatched bases: 8. The CDR3 loop spans 14 amino acids. The CDR3 DNA reads as TGTGCCAGCAGCTTAGGCTCCGGGACTAGCAAACAGTTCTTC. Its protein is CASSLGSGTSKQFF.

The CDR3 protein is CTSSSDRGSPSGANVLTF. The CDR3 DNA is TGCACCAGCAGTTCGGACAGGGGTTCTCCCTCTGGGGCCAACGTCCTGACTTTC. The chain couples TRBV1 to TRBJ2-6; the D call TRBD1 from the table was never checked on the DNA. TRBV1 is classified as a pseudogene. The CDR3 length is 18 residues.

The chain uses TRBV5-1 and TRBJ2-1; tentatively, D is TRBD2 (6 bases). V lost 0 bases and J lost 0, with 7 bases in between. This CDR3 is built from 15 residues. CDR1 is SGHRS, CDR2 YFSETQ, per germline. The CDR3 coding sequence is TGCGCCAGCAGCTTGGGTAGCGGCTCCTACAATGAGCAGTTCTTC. This sequence encodes CASSLGSGSYNEQFF.

This clone was picked up a small number of times. The J gene is TRBJ1-5, the V gene TRBV6-1, with 9 bases matching TRBD1. The germline CDR1 and CDR2 sequences are MNHNS and SASEGT. This CDR3 contains 14 residues. Germline trimming cut 7 bases from V and 5 bases from J; bases unmatched to any gene: 6. CDR3 amino acids: CASIRDRDYQPQHF. In nucleotides, the CDR3 is TGTGCCAGCATCCGGGACAGGGACTATCAGCCCCAGCATTTT.

The chain recombines TRBV5-4 with TRBJ2-4; D remains unclear. Trimming left V 0 bases short and J 3 bases short, with 7 bases between. Per germline, CDR1 SGHNT and CDR2 YYREEE (reference sequence). This CDR3 has 14 residues. CDR3 nucleotides: TGTGCCAGCAGCTTGGCCGGGTTCAAAAACATTCAGTACTTC. Its protein is CASSLAGFKNIQYF.

The chain carries TRBV11-1 and TRBJ2-1; TRBD2 aligns across 7 bases. This CDR3 is 13 amino acids long. Germline V gene sequence: CDR1 SGHAT, CDR2 FQDESV (reference sequence). After removal of 11 bases from V and 5 bases from J, the junction contained 9 bases not matched to a gene. This CDR3 is CASSLAANNEQFF. CDR3 DNA: TGTGCCTCCTCCCTAGCGGCCAACAATGAGCAGTTCTTC. Variable domain in full (rest from reference TRBV11-1 and TRBJ2-1): EAEVAQSPRYKITEKSQAVAFWCDPISGHATLYWYRQILGQGPELLVQFQDESVVDDSQLPKDRFSAERLKGVDSTLKIQPAELGDSAMYLCASSLAANNEQFFGPGTRLTVL.

The genes are TRBV19 and TRBJ2-2, with 10 bases fitting TRBD1. The CDR3 contains 15 residues. Per the germline V gene, CDR1 is LNHDA and CDR2 is SQIVND (reference sequence). J lost 3 bases, V lost 4 bases, and 2 bases had no gene match. This CDR3 is CASSTGQGYTGELFF. The CDR3 nucleotides are TGTGCCAGTAGTACGGGACAGGGGTACACCGGGGAGCTGTTTTTT.

J is TRBJ2-1 and V is TRBV4-1; D remains ambiguous. Germline V gene data show CDR1 as MGHRA and CDR2 as YSYEKL. CDR3 length: 15 amino acids. V lost 2 bases to trimming and J lost 5 bases, with 13 bases between them. The CDR3 DNA sequence: TGCGCCAGCAGCCAAATCTCCCAGCAAGACAATGAGCAGTTCTTC. Amino acid sequence: CASSQISQQDNEQFF.

The chain is built from TRBV9 and TRBJ2-7; 10 nucleotides align to TRBD2. Germline V gene data show CDR1 as SGDLS and CDR2 as YYNGEE. CDR3 length: 18 amino acids. With 0 bases clipped from V and 2 bases from J, the junction kept 11 bases outside the gene matches. In DNA, the CDR3 is TGTGCCAGCAGCGTAGAGGCCCCGGGGCTAGCGGGAGCCTACGAGCAGTACTTC. Translated: CASSVEAPGLAGAYEQYF.

This clone was observed once. The gene calls are TRBV28 and TRBJ2-5; D is unclear. The CDR3 covers 11 residues. V lost 8 bases and J lost 0, with 4 bases in between. Germline V lookup: CDR1 MDHEN, CDR2 SYDVKM. Here the CDR3 DNA reads TGTGCCAGCCTCTACCAAGAGACCCAGTACTTC. It yields the protein CASLYQETQYF.

The chain employs TRBV6-5 and TRBJ2-1; 8 bases align to TRBD1. The germline V gene has CDR1 MNHEY and CDR2 SVGAGI. The CDR3 totals 16 residues. V lost 4 bases and J lost 2; bases outside the gene matches: 7. This CDR3 reads CASSWGTGPTYNEQFF. CDR3 coding DNA: TGTGCCAGCAGTTGGGGGACAGGTCCTACCTACAATGAGCAGTTCTTC.

The chain employs TRBV6-1 and TRBJ1-5; 7 bases are shared with TRBD1. V lost 3 bases, J lost 3 bases, and 14 bases stayed unmatched. Germline loops: CDR1 MNHNS, CDR2 SASEGT. The CDR3 length is 18 residues. As DNA, the CDR3 is TGTGCCAGCAGTGAGAGGAACAGGGGTCCTAATACCAATCAGCCCCAGCATTTT. As protein: CASSERNRGPNTNQPQHF.

V gene TRBV9 combines with J gene TRBJ2-5; 8 bases map to TRBD2. Germline CDR1 reads SGDLS; CDR2 reads YYNGEE. The V segment lost 1 base and the J segment 2 bases; nucleotides outside the gene matches: 13. The CDR3 has 18 residues. The CDR3 protein is CASSVSPAGDGGQETQYF. CDR3 DNA sequence: TGTGCCAGCAGCGTAAGTCCAGCGGGAGATGGAGGGCAAGAGACCCAGTACTTC.

This clone has a handful of counts. This chain links TRBV28 with TRBJ1-1, with D unclear. Trimming removed 5 bases from V and 2 bases from J, with 15 bases in between. CDR1 is MDHEN and CDR2 is SYDVKM in the germline V gene. This CDR3 is 15 amino acids long. The chain's CDR3 is CASSPPPVSNTEAFF. CDR3 nucleotides: TGTGCCAGCAGTCCGCCCCCGGTATCTAACACTGAAGCTTTCTTT.

The chain carries TRBV2 and TRBJ2-7, with 15 bases identical to TRBD2. With V trimmed by 4 bases and J by 13 bases, 8 bases remained unmatched. The germline V gene has CDR1 SNHLY and CDR2 FYNNEI. The CDR3 totals 14 residues. CDR3: CASSVLGLAGGQYF. The CDR3 DNA follows: TGTGCCAGCAGTGTTTTGGGACTAGCGGGAGGACAATACTTC.

This sequence joins TRBV28 and TRBJ2-5; 10 bases fit TRBD1. V lost 5 bases to trimming and J lost 5 bases; unmatched junction nucleotides: 20. Germline V gene data show CDR1 as MDHEN and CDR2 as SYDVKM. The CDR3 loop spans 19 amino acids. CDR3 amino acids: CASSAWKDRGLGGRETQYF. The CDR3 coding sequence is TGTGCCAGCAGTGCTTGGAAGGACAGGGGGTTAGGAGGGCGGGAGACCCAGTACTTC.

This chain links TRBV5-4 with TRBJ2-7; 9 nucleotides match TRBD1. Germline CDR1 and CDR2: SGHNT and YYREEE (reference sequence). After removal of 5 bases from V and 4 bases from J, the junction contained 7 bases not matched to a gene. The CDR3 contains 14 residues. CDR3 nucleotides: TGTGCCAGCAGGCAACAGGGGGCGCGGTACGAGCAGTACTTC. Protein sequence: CASRQQGARYEQYF.

V usage is TRBV27 and J usage is TRBJ2-1, with D possibly matching TRBD2 (6 bases). CDR1 is MNHEY, CDR2 SMNVEV, per germline (reference sequence). The V end lost 2 bases, the J end lost 3 bases, and 8 bases lay between the germline ends. This CDR3 is built from 14 residues. The CDR3 DNA is TGTGCCAGCAGTTTAGCGGGAAGCTACAATGAGCAGTTCTTC. Translation: CASSLAGSYNEQFF.

The genes are TRBV28 and TRBJ1-2, with D possibly being TRBD1 (5 bases). The germline V and J ends were trimmed by 7 bases and 5 bases, with 20 bases remaining between them. Germline CDR1 is MDHEN and CDR2 is SYDVKM. There are 15 residues in the CDR3. CDR3 loop: CASTLDVRGAYGYTF. The CDR3 coding sequence is TGTGCCAGCACCCTGGACGTGAGGGGAGCTTATGGCTACACCTTC.

This chain links TRBV10-2 with TRBJ2-2; 8 bases fit TRBD2. The V segment lost 7 bases and the J segment 3 bases; nucleotides outside the gene matches: 7. This CDR3 comprises 15 residues. Germline V gene sequence: CDR1 WSHSY, CDR2 SAAADI. CDR3 sequence (DNA): TGCGCCAGCACCGGACGGGAGGGGGACACCGGGGAGCTGTTTTTT. Translating it yields CASTGREGDTGELFF.

The chain links TRBV5-1 to TRBJ2-5; D may be TRBD2 (5 bases). CDR1 is SGHRS and CDR2 is YFSETQ in the germline V gene. Trimming took off 4 bases at V and 4 bases at J, with 11 bases between the two ends. The CDR3 loop spans 13 amino acids. The CDR3 DNA follows: TGCGCCAGCAGCCCCGACCGGGGAGAGACCCAGTACTTC. Translating it yields CASSPDRGETQYF.

The rearrangement links TRBV6-1 to TRBJ2-7, with TRBD2 matching 11 bases. Per germline, CDR1 MNHNS and CDR2 SASEGT. V shed 2 bases, J shed 4 bases, and the junction held 16 bases outside the gene matches. The length of the CDR3 is 19 residues. CDR3 residues: CASSENLASGRPSGYEQYF. The CDR3 DNA is TGTGCCAGCAGTGAAAATCTGGCTAGCGGGAGGCCCTCGGGTTACGAGCAGTACTTC.

The chain carries TRBV10-3 and TRBJ2-3; 7 bases fit TRBD1. The CDR3 runs to 14 residues. CDR1 ENHRY and CDR2 SYGVKD come from the germline V gene. J gave up 3 bases and V 7 bases, and 7 bases lay outside the gene matches. CDR3 sequence reads: CAITRQGETDTQYF. The DNA of the CDR3 is TGTGCCATCACGAGACAGGGCGAAACAGATACGCAGTATTTT.

The chain uses TRBV4-1 and TRBJ1-1; a possible D gene is TRBD1 (5 bases). The V gene lost 0 bases and the J gene lost 6 bases, with 11 bases spanning the gap. From germline, CDR1 is MGHRA and CDR2 YSYEKL. The CDR3 extends over 14 amino acids. In DNA, the CDR3 is TGCGCCAGCAGCCAAGAGTTCCGGGGCTCTGAAGCTTTCTTT. As protein: CASSQEFRGSEAFF.

In its sample, this clone was seen a few times. The chain uses TRBV11-3 and TRBJ2-7; D is unresolved. The ends were cut back, 2 bases at V and 9 bases at J, with 20 bases in the middle. Germline CDR1 and CDR2: SGHNT and YENEEA. The length of the CDR3 is 15 residues. Here the CDR3 reads CASSLNEHIRLGQYF. The DNA for the CDR3 is TGTGCCAGCAGCTTAAATGAGCACATCCGCCTAGGGCAGTACTTC.